A selection of T cell receptor beta chains follows, all from one sample in a study of T cells after posttransplantation cyclophosphamide. Sequencing used immunoSEQ multiplex PCR; TCRdb keeps in-frame clones, though not all of them. The profile covers 23,000 or so clones, none occurring a single time. The sequenced sample was PBMCs. The receptors originated from a woman aged 55-69 years in good health, CMV-negative, and a related stem cell transplant donor. CDR3s include the opening cysteine and the closing phenylalanine or tryptophan.

v_gene	j_gene	CDR3aa
TRBV7-7	TRBJ2-2	CASSSATGGNTGELFF
TRBV5-8	TRBJ2-7	CASSLVFSYEQYF
TRBV4-2	TRBJ2-2	CASSQTSGGRTGELFF
TRBV7-2	TRBJ1-6	CASNLGAQRNSPLHF
TRBV29-1	TRBJ2-5	CSVRTGGETQYF
TRBV7-7	TRBJ2-3	CASSPFPSAGSTDTQYF
TRBV5-6	TRBJ1-2	CASSPTPTRNYGYTF
TRBV18	TRBJ1-4	CASSPAGFREKLFF
TRBV6-5	TRBJ1-2	CASSYYGRGSYGYTF
TRBV19	TRBJ1-2	CASSIDSGGLAYGYTF
TRBV21-1	TRBJ1-5	CASRGQKKPQHF
TRBV5-6	TRBJ1-1	CASSFPQGNTEAFF
TRBV27	TRBJ2-1	CASSTGGRYFF
TRBV28	TRBJ2-5	CASSLKGGGLQETQYF
TRBV7-3	TRBJ2-7	CASSSSSGESYEQYF
TRBV5-1	TRBJ1-2	CASSSSDRGVYGYTF
TRBV19	TRBJ1-5	CASSITGGNQPQHF
TRBV19	TRBJ1-4	CASRNRVDNEKLFF
TRBV5-1	TRBJ2-3	CASSLEGGTVRYF
TRBV18	TRBJ1-3	CASSAGTAYSGNTIYF
TRBV13	TRBJ1-6	CASTLGEGGNSPLHF
TRBV5-1	TRBJ1-6	CASRPGTGATNSPLHF
TRBV25-1	TRBJ1-2	CASSAGGNYGYTF
TRBV6-1	TRBJ2-7	CASSEFRAGRSFYEQYF
TRBV12-1	TRBJ2-3	CASSFELGRTDTQYF
TRBV7-2	TRBJ2-2	CASSSIVRGQSFTGELFF
TRBV5-1	TRBJ1-5	CASSLEAGVGQPQHF
TRBV29-1	TRBJ2-3	CSVVGGRDTDTQYF
TRBV15	TRBJ2-5	CATSTRLAGVGEQYF
TRBV6-1	TRBJ1-3	CASSATGTGNTIYF
TRBV6-5	TRBJ2-7	CASSYPGAAYEQYF
TRBV19	TRBJ1-5	CASSPQSGGKQPQHF
TRBV30	TRBJ2-7	CAWSVPGSGYEYF
TRBV5-1	TRBJ2-3	CASSLAPSGRTDTQYF
TRBV2	TRBJ1-5	CASMWSSNQPQHF
TRBV6-5	TRBJ1-5	CASRATGQGQPQHF
TRBV28	TRBJ1-4	CASSHRGGDEKLFF
TRBV19	-	CASSIWQGDEQYF
TRBV28	TRBJ2-7	CASTWGQGAYEQYF
TRBV11-1	TRBJ1-2	CASSARQGGNYGYTF
TRBV28	TRBJ2-6	CASSPLRTESSGANVLTF
TRBV14	TRBJ1-1	CASSFQGGFNTEAFF
TRBV27	TRBJ2-7	CASSSNRVSEQYF
TRBV9	TRBJ2-5	CASSVGNSKFGETQYF
TRBV5-4	TRBJ1-2	CASSLVGANYGYTF
TRBV7-2	TRBJ1-1	CASSLSRAGWFEGAEAFF
TRBV13	TRBJ1-1	CASSPTREAEAFF
TRBV9	TRBJ2-5	CASSVGGDETQYF
TRBV5-6	TRBJ1-2	CASSPSGTGGLRGYTF
TRBV6-1	TRBJ1-2	CAGGDRASYGYTF